The sequence of this T cell receptor beta chain was determined in a study of blood T cell repertoires in COVID-19. About this clone: At the DNA level, this CDR3 is encoded by other sequences in the same sample as well.

Germline CDR1 is SGHRS and CDR2 is YFSETQ. Trimming at V came to 4 bases and at J to 4 bases, leaving 3 bases not matched to a gene. The CDR3 loop spans 13 amino acids. In the authors' methods: Using reference gene primer amplification, nucleated cell counts were estimated. The assay was immunoSEQ multiplex PCR, and TCRdb's table has in-frame clones only and misses some. For V, J and clone size, that table is used; D and trimming come from the DNA. The sample contains 300,000 to 400,000 clones, around 89% of which appear only once. The sequenced sample was PBMCs or T cells enriched from blood (not recorded which). The V gene is TRBV5-1, the J gene TRBJ1-1; 8 bases align to TRBD1. This TCR derives from a woman aged 25-40 years with acute COVID-19. DNA of the CDR3: TGCGCCAGCAGCAACACAGGGGGCACTGAAGCTTTCTTT. Protein product: CASSNTGGTEAFF.